This TCR beta chain was identified in a study of untreated major depressive disorder. This clone was seen only a few times. Its cognate antigen is unknown. Controls never had mood disorders and self-rated depressive symptoms at 5 or less. Each donor gave around 30 ml of EDTA blood. General study findings and limits: Generalizability is limited by the comparatively small study sample. Compared with controls, depressed patients showed more TRBV05-01 (Vbeta 5.1) usage in CD4+ T cells.

Sequencing was performed with immunoSEQ multiplex PCR; in TCRdb, only in-frame clones are kept and a portion is missing. The sample holds more than 20,000 clones, about 93% seen once. V was shortened by 6 bases and J by 0 bases, with 10 bases between the two germline ends. CDR3 length equals 14 residues. The germline V gene has CDR1 ENHRY and CDR2 SYGVKD. The material sequenced was CD4+ T cells from PBMCs. The rearrangement links TRBV10-3 to TRBJ2-3; D is possibly TRBD2 (6 bases). The source is a young man in good health. The CDR3 sequence: CAIRGLGSTDTQYF. The CDR3 DNA reads as TGTGCCATCAGGGGACTGGGCAGCACAGATACGCAGTATTTT.